Following are 22 T cell receptor beta chains from one sample sequenced in a study of CD8+ T cells in alopecia areata. cDNA reverse transcribed from extracted RNA served as the sequencing template. This table comes from immunoSEQ multiplex PCR, and its TCRdb copy is limited to in-frame clones, with some not included. There are some 100,000 clones in the sample; about 60% occur only once, and approximately 2.6% lies in the top ten. Sequencing input: CD4+ T cells sorted from blood. The receptors originated from a human donor in good health.

The chain recombines TRBV11-3 with TRBJ1-1, with TRBD1 matching over 8 bases. The germline CDR1 and CDR2 sequences are SGHNT and YENEEA. This CDR3 is built from 13 residues. V gave up 5 bases and J gave up 6 bases; unmatched junction bases: 5. DNA for the CDR3: TGTGCCAGCAGCCCGGAGACAGGGGCTGAAGCTTTCTTT. Its protein product is CASSPETGAEAFF.

J is TRBJ2-7 and V is TRBV6-5, with 9 bases lining up with TRBD1. V lost 1 base to trimming and J lost 5 bases; unmatched junction nucleotides: 6. The CDR3 runs 15 residues. The germline V gene encodes CDR1 MNHEY and CDR2 SVGAGI. CDR3 in DNA: TGTGCCAGCAGTTACTTGGGGACAGGGTCTGACGAGCAGTACTTC. Its protein product is CASSYLGTGSDEQYF.

The V and J genes are TRBV11-2 and TRBJ1-4; 9 positions agree with TRBD1. The CDR3 is 14 residues long. Trimming at V came to 5 bases and at J to 6 bases, leaving 4 bases not matched to a gene. The germline V gene encodes CDR1 SGHAT and CDR2 FQNNGV. The DNA of the CDR3 is TGTGCCAGCAGCCCGGGACAGGGTGATGAAAAACTGTTTTTT. This translates into CASSPGQGDEKLFF.

The chain employs TRBV4-1 and TRBJ1-3; D gene uncertain. Germline values: CDR1 MGHRA, CDR2 YSYEKL. Deletions cut 5 bases from V and 0 bases from J, with 8 bases between. This CDR3 has 14 amino acids. The CDR3 coding sequence is TGCGCCAGCAGCTGGTCTAACTCTGGAAACACCATATATTTT. Amino acid sequence: CASSWSNSGNTIYF.

The chain couples TRBV18 to TRBJ2-7; 8 bases agree with TRBD1. Germline V CDR1 and CDR2: KGHSH, LQKENI. J lost 3 bases, V lost 3 bases, and 7 bases had no gene match. The CDR3 spans 15 residues. CDR3 region: CASSPRGQAGYEQYF. CDR3 sequence (DNA): TGTGCCAGCTCACCTAGGGGACAGGCTGGCTACGAGCAGTACTTC.

This chain joins TRBV30 and TRBJ2-5; D possibly matches TRBD1 or TRBD2 (6 bases each). The length of the CDR3 is 15 residues. V lost 0 bases and J lost 4, with 15 bases in between. Germline lookup yields CDR1 GTSNPN and CDR2 SVGIG (reference sequence). The CDR3 DNA sequence: TGTGCCTGGAGTGTACTTTTGGGGGGCCGAGAGACCCAGTACTTC. Translation gives CAWSVLLGGRETQYF.

The genes are TRBV27 and TRBJ2-1; 11 nucleotides align to TRBD1. V shed 4 bases, J shed 7 bases, and the junction held 9 bases outside the gene matches. The CDR3 has 16 residues. From germline, CDR1 is MNHEY and CDR2 SMNVEV (reference sequence). In DNA, the CDR3 is TGTGCCAGCAGTTCATTCCGGGACAGGGGGTTGAATGAGCAGTTCTTC. Its translation is CASSSFRDRGLNEQFF.

This clone was counted between two and nine times. The V call is TRBV2, the J call TRBJ1-6, with a weak D call TRBD1 (5 bases). Trimming removed 7 bases at V and 8 bases at J, with 24 bases between. From germline, CDR1 is SNHLY and CDR2 FYNNEI. The CDR3 loop spans 17 amino acids. In nucleotides, the CDR3 is TGTGCCAGCACGGGGAATTTTGGGCAGGGTAATCATTCACCCCTCCACTTT. This translates into CASTGNFGQGNHSPLHF. Full variable domain (outside the CDR3, taken from reference TRBV2 and TRBJ1-6): EPEVTQTPSHQVTQMGQEVILRCVPISNHLYFYWYRQILGQKVEFLVSFYNNEISEKSEIFDDQFSVERPDGSNFTLKIRSTKLEDSAMYFCASTGNFGQGNHSPLHFGNGTRLTVT.

The V call is TRBV29-1, the J call TRBJ2-2, with D maybe TRBD1 (6 bases). V gave up 7 bases and J gave up 0 bases, with 12 bases separating them. Germline V lookup: CDR1 SQVTM, CDR2 ANQGSEA. CDR3 size: 14 residues. DNA of the CDR3: TGCAGCGCAAAACAGGGACCGAACACCGGGGAGCTGTTTTTT. The encoded protein is CSAKQGPNTGELFF.

V and J are TRBV28 and TRBJ2-7; D gene unclear. The V gene's germline CDR1 is MDHEN and CDR2 SYDVKM. The length of the CDR3 is 12 residues. Trimming pared 6 bases from V and 2 bases from J, leaving 8 bases between. CDR3 residues: CASSVRPYEQYF. In DNA form, the CDR3 reads TGTGCCAGCAGCGTACGGCCCTACGAGCAGTACTTC.

The chain couples TRBV30 to TRBJ2-1; TRBD2 matches 12 bases. CDR1 is GTSNPN, CDR2 SVGIG, per germline (reference sequence). Unmatched junction bases numbered 11, after V lost 1 base and J lost 10 bases. This CDR3 region has 16 residues. CDR3 protein: CAWSGPLAGGRLEQFF. CDR3 sequence (DNA): TGTGCCTGGAGTGGCCCCCTAGCGGGGGGGCGCCTGGAGCAGTTCTTC.

This chain joins TRBV5-1 and TRBJ2-5; D is undetermined. V was pared by 0 bases and J by 1 base, with 10 bases between. The CDR3 covers 15 residues. In germline, CDR1 is SGHRS, CDR2 YFSETQ. CDR3 amino acids: CASSLASRIQETQYF. CDR3 sequence (DNA): TGCGCCAGCAGCTTGGCCAGCCGAATCCAAGAGACCCAGTACTTC.

This clone was seen more than once but under ten times. The V gene is TRBV29-1, the J gene TRBJ2-3; D is possibly TRBD2 (6 bases). The CDR3 is 16 residues long. The ends were cut back, 1 base at V and 2 bases at J, with 16 bases in the middle. Per the germline V gene, CDR1 is SQVTM and CDR2 is ANQGSEA. The chain's CDR3 is CSVEARSGGTTDTQYF. The CDR3 bases are TGCAGCGTTGAAGCCCGTTCCGGGGGTACCACAGATACGCAGTATTTT.

This chain joins TRBV5-1 and TRBJ2-1, with 9 bases identical to TRBD2. The CDR3 spans 15 residues. Germline CDR1 is SGHRS and CDR2 is YFSETQ. Trimming cost V 3 bases and J 6 bases; bases outside gene matches: 7. DNA for the CDR3: TGCGCCAGCAGCTCCCTAGCGGGGCAGGGCAATGAGCAGTTCTTC. It is translated as CASSSLAGQGNEQFF.

J is TRBJ1-2 and V is TRBV2; 8 nucleotides line up with TRBD1. The CDR3 spans 11 residues. CDR1 and CDR2 from the germline V gene are SNHLY and FYNNEI. V was pared by 8 bases and J by 7 bases, with 3 bases of the junction left unmatched. This CDR3 reads CASGTGTGYTF. The CDR3, as DNA: TGTGCCAGCGGGACAGGAACTGGCTACACCTTC.

The rearrangement joins TRBV29-1 to TRBJ2-1, with a weak D call TRBD2 (7 bases). The V gene lost 3 bases and the J gene lost 0 bases, with 15 bases spanning the gap. The CDR3 is 16 amino acids. The germline V gene has CDR1 SQVTM and CDR2 ANQGSEA. Here the CDR3 DNA reads TGCAGCGTTGACCGGGCGGGGGCTAGCTCCTACAATGAGCAGTTCTTC. This sequence encodes CSVDRAGASSYNEQFF.

The genes are TRBV6-4 and TRBJ1-2; possibly TRBD1 for D (6 bases). The CDR3 runs to 15 residues. The V and J ends lost 6 bases and 0 bases respectively, with 14 bases between them. Germline V gene data show CDR1 as MRHNA and CDR2 as SNTAGT. The CDR3 is CASRPGDSANYGYTF. DNA of the CDR3: TGTGCCAGCAGGCCAGGGGACTCGGCTAACTATGGCTACACCTTC.

A few counts support this clone. The chain has TRBV2 and TRBJ1-1, with D uncertain. The CDR3 sequence is 12 residues long. The germline V gene has CDR1 SNHLY and CDR2 FYNNEI. With 6 bases removed from V and 11 bases from J, the gap between germline ends came to 16 bases. This CDR3 is CASSRTGRRAFF. CDR3 sequence (DNA): TGTGCCAGCAGCCGGACGGGTAGAAGGGCTTTCTTT.

V gene TRBV30 combines with J gene TRBJ2-5; no clear D. V lost 3 bases and J 5 bases, leaving 10 bases between the germline ends. In germline, CDR1 is GTSNPN, CDR2 SVGIG (reference sequence). The CDR3 has 12 amino acids. The CDR3 region has the DNA TGTGCCTGGAGGTTGGCGAAGGAGACCCAGTACTTC. Protein: CAWRLAKETQYF. The variable domain in full, completed from reference TRBV30 and TRBJ2-5, reads SQTIHQWPATLVQPVGSPLSLECTVEGTSNPNLYWYRQAAGRGLQLLFYSVGIGQISSEVPQNLSASRPQDRQFILSSKKLLLSDSGFYLCAWRLAKETQYFGPGTRLLVL.

This chain joins TRBV30 and TRBJ1-2, with D hard to call. Per germline, CDR1 GTSNPN and CDR2 SVGIG (reference sequence). The CDR3 contains 13 residues. Trimming removed 4 bases at V and 2 bases at J, with 11 bases between. The CDR3 loop is CAWKGQDNYGYTF. CDR3 DNA sequence: TGTGCCTGGAAGGGCCAAGACAACTATGGCTACACCTTC. Variable domain in full (rest from reference TRBV30 and TRBJ1-2): SQTIHQWPATLVQPVGSPLSLECTVEGTSNPNLYWYRQAAGRGLQLLFYSVGIGQISSEVPQNLSASRPQDRQFILSSKKLLLSDSGFYLCAWKGQDNYGYTFGSGTRLTVV.

The rearrangement links TRBV10-2 to TRBJ2-7; D gene ambiguous. The CDR3 loop spans 14 amino acids. Germline V gives CDR1 WSHSY, CDR2 SAAADI. V gave up 2 bases and J gave up 0 bases, with 8 bases separating them. The CDR3 region is CASSEGRNSYEQYF. DNA of the CDR3: TGCGCCAGCAGTGAGGGGCGGAACTCCTACGAGCAGTACTTC.

This clone was found a few times. The chain links TRBV7-2 to TRBJ2-1; 12 bases fit TRBD2. From germline, CDR1 is SGHTA and CDR2 FQGNSA. This CDR3 spans 16 amino acids. Trimming removed 4 bases from V and 4 bases from J; junction bases left unmatched: 5. CDR3 sequence reads: CASSSTTSGGYNEQFF. CDR3 coding DNA: TGTGCCAGCAGCTCAACGACTAGCGGGGGATACAATGAGCAGTTCTTC.